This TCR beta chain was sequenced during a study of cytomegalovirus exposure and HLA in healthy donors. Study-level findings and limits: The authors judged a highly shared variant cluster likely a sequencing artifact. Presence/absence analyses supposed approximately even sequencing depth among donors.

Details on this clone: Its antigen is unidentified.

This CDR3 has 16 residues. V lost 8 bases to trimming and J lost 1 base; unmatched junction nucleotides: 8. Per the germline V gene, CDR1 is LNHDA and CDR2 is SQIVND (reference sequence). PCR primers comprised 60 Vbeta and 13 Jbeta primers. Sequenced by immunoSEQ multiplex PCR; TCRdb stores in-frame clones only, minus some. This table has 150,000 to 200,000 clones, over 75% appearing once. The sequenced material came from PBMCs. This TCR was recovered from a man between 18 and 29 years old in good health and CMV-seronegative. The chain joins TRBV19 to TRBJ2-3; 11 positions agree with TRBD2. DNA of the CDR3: TGTGCCAGTGCCCGACTAGCGGGACCCCGCACAGATACGCAGTATTTT. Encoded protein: CASARLAGPRTDTQYF.